These 27 T cell receptor beta chains were sequenced from one sample in a study of cytomegalovirus exposure and HLA in healthy donors (dated by TCRdb to 2016 to 2017). The method behind the library was the immunoSEQ multiplex PCR assay. TCRdb obtained this table from immuneACCESS and retained in-frame rearrangements with V and J assigned. These tables miss some clones; where compared with another copy, unresolved V genes account for less than half of the shortfall, and the remainder is unexplained. This sample is represented by 110,000 to 150,000 clones; 80% to 90% of them were singletons. 1.4% to 1.5% of the sample comes from the top ten. The sample consisted of PBMCs. The source of these receptors is a woman in her 30s in good health and CMV-seronegative.

This clone showed up just a few times. The chain couples TRBV5-1 to TRBJ2-7, with no clear D. Germline V gene sequence: CDR1 SGHRS, CDR2 YFSETQ. Trimming left V 4 bases short and J 5 bases short, with 7 bases between. The CDR3 sequence is 11 residues long. The CDR3: CASSNADEQYF. In DNA, the CDR3 is TGCGCCAGCAGCAACGCGGACGAGCAGTACTTC.

This clone was observed a few times. The V and J genes are TRBV27 and TRBJ2-7; 11 bases are a match to TRBD2. The CDR3 extends over 14 amino acids. Germline V CDR1 and CDR2: MNHEY, SMNVEV (reference sequence). Trimming took 7 bases from V and 4 from J; bases not matched to a gene: 6. As DNA, the CDR3 is TGTGCCAGCACCGCCGGGACTAGCGGTTACGAGCAGTACTTC. The encoded protein is CASTAGTSGYEQYF.

There are a few counts of this clone. V is TRBV18 and J is TRBJ1-6; D call uncertain. Trimming stripped 4 bases from V and 6 bases from J, with 7 bases between. The germline V gene has CDR1 KGHSH and CDR2 LQKENI. The CDR3 consists of 13 residues. The CDR3: CASSLQANSPLHF. DNA for the CDR3: TGTGCCAGCTCACTTCAGGCTAATTCACCCCTCCACTTT. Combining the CDR3 with reference TRBV18 and TRBJ1-6 gives the whole variable domain NAGVMQNPRHLVRRRGQEARLRCSPMKGHSHVYWYRQLPEEGLKFMVYLQKENIIDESGMPKERFSAEFPKEGPSILRIQQVVRGDSAAYFCASSLQANSPLHFGNGTRLTVT.

The chain couples TRBV7-2 to TRBJ2-5; 11 nucleotides line up with TRBD1. In germline, CDR1 is SGHTA, CDR2 FQGNSA. With V trimmed by 5 bases and J by 8 bases, 10 bases remained unmatched. The CDR3 runs 15 residues. The CDR3 DNA reads TGTGCCAGCAGCCCCCGGACAGGGGGCAGGGATACCCAGTACTTC. Translated, it gives CASSPRTGGRDTQYF.

The chain joins TRBV5-1 to TRBJ1-2, with 8 positions matching TRBD1. Per germline, CDR1 SGHRS and CDR2 YFSETQ. The CDR3 spans 15 residues. The V gene end was trimmed by 0 bases and the J gene end by 4 bases; junction bases not matched to a gene: 5. CDR3 in amino acids: CASSLGTGFGYGYTF. DNA for the CDR3: TGCGCCAGCAGCTTGGGGACAGGGTTTGGCTATGGCTACACCTTC.

The J gene is TRBJ2-6, the V gene TRBV30; TRBD1 agrees at 7 bases. V trimming: 1 base; J trimming: 0 bases; junction bases outside the gene matches: 0. CDR3 size: 15 residues. The germline V gene encodes CDR1 GTSNPN and CDR2 SVGIG (reference sequence). The CDR3 loop reads CAWSAGGSGANVLTF. In DNA, the CDR3 is TGTGCCTGGAGTGCAGGGGGCTCTGGGGCCAACGTCCTGACTTTC. Based on the CDR3 plus reference TRBV30 and TRBJ2-6, the full variable domain is SQTIHQWPATLVQPVGSPLSLECTVEGTSNPNLYWYRQAAGRGLQLLFYSVGIGQISSEVPQNLSASRPQDRQFILSSKKLLLSDSGFYLCAWSAGGSGANVLTFGAGSRLTVL.

The J gene is TRBJ2-5, the V gene TRBV18; 7 bases line up with TRBD2. With 0 bases clipped from V and 1 base from J, the junction kept 2 bases outside the gene matches. The CDR3 consists of 15 residues. Germline V gene lookup returns CDR1 KGHSH and CDR2 LQKENI. CDR3 coding DNA: TGTGCCAGCTCACCACCCCCTAGCGGCCAAGAGACCCAGTACTTC. Its protein is CASSPPPSGQETQYF.

This clone has a handful of counts. The V and J genes are TRBV11-2 and TRBJ1-2; no firm D call. The CDR3 loop spans 13 amino acids. V was trimmed by 5 bases and J by 0 bases, leaving 7 bases between them. Per germline, CDR1 SGHAT and CDR2 FQNNGV. The CDR3 DNA sequence: TGTGCCAGCAGCCCCAGTACTAACTATGGCTACACCTTC. This encodes CASSPSTNYGYTF.

The genes are TRBV5-1 and TRBJ2-2; D is unclear. This CDR3 has 15 residues. Germline V lookup: CDR1 SGHRS, CDR2 YFSETQ. The V gene lost 2 bases and the J gene lost 0 bases, with 8 bases spanning the gap. CDR3 coding DNA: TGCGCCAGCAGCTTCGCACTGGCGAACACCGGGGAGCTGTTTTTT. Translating gives CASSFALANTGELFF.

This clone was recorded a few times. V usage is TRBV5-4 and J usage is TRBJ2-3; 14 nucleotides agree with TRBD2. Germline CDR1 is SGHNT and CDR2 is YYREEE (reference sequence). The length of the CDR3 is 16 residues. J was trimmed by 2 bases and V by 4 bases; bases with no gene match: 3. The CDR3 spells CASSRGLAGATDTQYF. The CDR3 nucleotides are TGTGCCAGCAGCCGGGGACTAGCGGGGGCCACAGATACGCAGTATTTT.

The J gene is TRBJ1-3, the V gene TRBV18, with 7 positions matching TRBD1. The CDR3 has 20 amino acids. J was trimmed by 0 bases and V by 2 bases; bases with no gene match: 16. Germline CDR1 KGHSH, CDR2 LQKENI. The CDR3 DNA follows: TGTGCCAGCTCACCATTCCAGAACAGGGGCCTACTTACCTCTGGAAACACCATATATTTT. Translated, it gives CASSPFQNRGLLTSGNTIYF.

V is TRBV18 and J is TRBJ2-7, with 9 bases lining up with TRBD1. V was clipped by 3 bases and J by 6 bases; unmatched bases: 9. The CDR3 sequence is 15 residues long. Germline V gene lookup returns CDR1 KGHSH and CDR2 LQKENI. The CDR3 loop is CASSPRQGGMGEQYF. The CDR3 DNA sequence: TGTGCCAGCTCACCGCGACAGGGGGGAATGGGCGAGCAGTACTTC.

The V call is TRBV2, the J call TRBJ2-5; D remains unclear. Per germline, CDR1 SNHLY and CDR2 FYNNEI. The CDR3 totals 14 residues. V was trimmed by 6 bases and J by 5 bases, leaving 16 bases between them. The CDR3 spells CASSGRSPFETQYF. CDR3 coding DNA: TGTGCCAGCAGCGGCAGGTCCCCCTTCGAGACCCAGTACTTC.

Details on this clone: One end of the junction varies from germline; a read error may be responsible. V and J are TRBV7-7 and TRBJ2-3, with 9 bases that match TRBD2. Germline V lookup: CDR1 SSHAT, CDR2 FNYEAQ (reference sequence). The CDR3 totals 16 residues. The CDR3 spells CASSPLGGGAGDTQYF. DNA of the CDR3: TGTGCTAGCAGCCCCCTGGGCGGGGGGGCCGGAGATACGCAGTATTTT.

This clone was detected only a few times. The chain is built from TRBV7-3 and TRBJ2-1, with TRBD2 as a possible D gene (6 bases). Germline V gene sequence: CDR1 SGHTA, CDR2 FQGTGA. This CDR3 is 14 amino acids long. Trimming took 2 bases from V and 9 from J, leaving 14 bases between them. CDR3 DNA sequence: TGTGCCAGCAGCTTATCCTACTCGCGGGGTGAGCAGTTCTTC. This encodes CASSLSYSRGEQFF. The entire variable domain, with the rest obtained from reference TRBV7-3 and TRBJ2-1, is as follows: GAGVSQTPSNKVTEKGKYVELRCDPISGHTALYWYRQSLGQGPEFLIYFQGTGAADDSGLPNDRFFAVRPEGSVSTLKIQRTERGDSAVYLCASSLSYSRGEQFFGPGTRLTVL.

V is TRBV15 and J is TRBJ2-5; 11 nucleotides line up with TRBD2. The CDR3 extends over 19 amino acids. In germline, CDR1 is LNHNV, CDR2 YYDKDF (reference sequence). With 0 bases clipped from V and 7 bases from J, the junction kept 16 bases outside the gene matches. The chain's CDR3 is CATSRDSPRLAGGGGTQYF. In DNA, the CDR3 is TGTGCCACCAGCAGAGATTCCCCTCGGCTAGCGGGGGGAGGCGGGACCCAGTACTTC.

J is TRBJ2-5 and V is TRBV4-1, with 7 bases matching TRBD1. CDR1 is MGHRA and CDR2 is YSYEKL in the germline V gene. The CDR3 covers 15 residues. V lost 4 bases to trimming and J lost 2 bases; unmatched junction nucleotides: 7. As DNA, the CDR3 is TGCGCCAGCAGCCTAATAGACAGGGAACAAGAGACCCAGTACTTC. Its translation: CASSLIDREQETQYF.

The chain has TRBV4-1 and TRBJ1-4, with TRBD1 matching 7 bases. Germline assignment: CDR1 MGHRA and CDR2 YSYEKL. CDR3 length equals 16 residues. V shed 0 bases, J shed 7 bases, and the junction held 8 bases outside the gene matches. CDR3: CASSQDKYAGGEKLFF. In DNA form, the CDR3 reads TGCGCCAGCAGCCAAGATAAATACGCAGGGGGTGAAAAACTGTTTTTT.

The rearrangement links TRBV5-1 to TRBJ2-1; D is perhaps TRBD2 (6 bases). Looked up from germline, CDR1 is SGHRS and CDR2 is YFSETQ. The CDR3 contains 14 residues. Trimming left V 4 bases short and J 2 bases short, with 10 bases between. The CDR3 sequence: CASSAGRTYNEQFF. The CDR3 DNA reads TGCGCCAGCAGCGCGGGACGGACCTACAATGAGCAGTTCTTC.

The chain employs TRBV4-1 and TRBJ1-5, with 7 nucleotides matching TRBD1. The ends lost 0 bases at V and 6 bases at J; junction bases unmatched: 8. Germline V lookup: CDR1 MGHRA, CDR2 YSYEKL. This CDR3 is 16 amino acids long. The CDR3 coding sequence is TGCGCCAGCAGCCAAGAGGTCGCTACAGGGGCTCAGCCCCAGCATTTT. This translates into CASSQEVATGAQPQHF.

This chain joins TRBV28 and TRBJ1-4, with 8 bases fitting TRBD1. The germline gives CDR1 MDHEN, CDR2 SYDVKM. This CDR3 region has 16 residues. V lost 3 bases to trimming and J lost 6 bases; unmatched junction nucleotides: 9. The CDR3 here is CASSFLAGGAYEKLFF. DNA for the CDR3: TGTGCCAGCAGTTTCTTGGCAGGGGGCGCGTATGAAAAACTGTTTTTT.

V and J are TRBV11-2 and TRBJ1-3, with TRBD1 matching 7 bases. This CDR3 contains 17 residues. Germline V lookup: CDR1 SGHAT, CDR2 FQNNGV. The junction had 6 bases not matched to a gene; V was cut back by 1 base and J by 0 bases. CDR3 residues: CASSLVGQTTSGNTIYF. The CDR3 bases are TGTGCCAGCAGCTTAGTGGGACAGACAACCTCTGGAAACACCATATATTTT.

The gene calls are TRBV19 and TRBJ2-1; D may be TRBD1 (5 bases). The CDR3 totals 14 residues. The V end lost 6 bases, the J end lost 4 bases, and 13 bases lay between the germline ends. Per the germline V gene, CDR1 is LNHDA and CDR2 is SQIVND (reference sequence). CDR3: CASRARTTYNEQFF. The CDR3 region has the DNA TGTGCCAGTAGAGCCAGGACAACGTACAATGAGCAGTTCTTC.

The genes are TRBV7-9 and TRBJ2-1, with a possible D match to TRBD2 (6 bases). The CDR3 spans 15 residues. Trimming removed 3 bases at V and 9 bases at J, with 18 bases between. Germline V gives CDR1 SEHNR, CDR2 FQNEAQ (reference sequence). The CDR3 is CASSFASVGGGEQFF. The CDR3 coding sequence is TGTGCCAGCAGCTTCGCTAGCGTGGGTGGAGGTGAGCAGTTCTTC.

The V gene is TRBV9, the J gene TRBJ2-3, with D possibly TRBD2 on 6 matching bases. V lost 6 bases to trimming and J lost 6 bases, with 17 bases between them. Germline lookup yields CDR1 SGDLS and CDR2 YYNGEE. The CDR3 covers 14 residues. The CDR3 reads CASNRDSERDTQYF. For the CDR3, the DNA is TGTGCCAGCAACCGGGACTCCGAGCGGGATACGCAGTATTTT.

J is TRBJ1-2 and V is TRBV6-4; D is perhaps TRBD1 (5 bases). Trimming took 6 bases from V and 0 from J, leaving 14 bases between them. Germline lookup yields CDR1 MRHNA and CDR2 SNTAGT. The CDR3 has 15 amino acids. CDR3 protein: CASRREDIPNYGYTF. The DNA of the CDR3 is TGTGCCAGCAGGAGGGAGGACATCCCTAACTATGGCTACACCTTC.

This clone appeared a few times. This chain links TRBV2 with TRBJ1-6; maybe TRBD1 (5 bases). This CDR3 region has 14 residues. Germline lookup yields CDR1 SNHLY and CDR2 FYNNEI. V was shortened by 6 bases and J by 5 bases, with 11 bases between the two germline ends. In DNA, the CDR3 is TGTGCCAGCAGGACCACAGGCGATAATTCACCCCTCCACTTT. Translating it yields CASRTTGDNSPLHF.